This TCR beta chain was profiled in a study of T cells in Graves' hyperthyroidism and ophthalmopathy (dated by TCRdb to the late 2010s). As for the study more broadly: Peripheral blood samples were taken at the time of initial diagnosis, prior to any treatment. A discovery cohort of about a hundred patients, roughly 40 with Graves' ophthalmopathy and 55 to 60 with stable Graves' hyperthyroidism, was used to find distinguishing TCR V-J signatures. Whether ophthalmopathy could be predicted prospectively was tested in an independent validation cohort made up of 18 hyperthyroidism patients plus 17 patients who later progressed to ophthalmopathy. For training and testing, the 100 or so patients in the discovery cohort were randomly divided in a 7:3 ratio. In about 6 Graves' hyperthyroidism patients, the study also compared T-cell repertoires from thyroid tissue with T-cell repertoires from blood. Following sampling, methimazole starting at 30 mg daily was given to hyperthyroidism patients, and high-dose intravenous methylprednisolone was given to ophthalmopathy patients. The paper reports TCR Vbeta CDR3 sequencing of 140 or so peripheral blood samples: around 45 ophthalmopathy, 75 to 80 hyperthyroidism and approximately 17 progressor patients. Broad study findings and their caveats: In validation, the model predicted progression to ophthalmopathy with just under 71% sensitivity and less than 80% specificity, a median of about 6 months before onset. Ophthalmopathy was separated from stable hyperthyroidism by a 13 V-J signature model, with approximately 90% sensitivity and approximately 84% specificity obtained in cross-validation and 80%/75% obtained in testing. No statistical method was used to set the sample size in advance, and investigators knew the group allocation. Most expanded thyroid clonotypes (frequency above 0.001) were also found in blood, which suggests that blood repertoires may mirror thyroid immune responses.

Amplification of TCR beta CDR3 regions was carried out from RNA transcripts. The TCR CDR3 was subjected to a first round of RT-PCR using the HTBI primer set and the Qiagen OneStep RT-PCR kit. Libraries were constructed in a second round of multiplex PCR, after which size selection and purification were performed. The libraries were sequenced on an Illumina HiSeq2000 using paired-end 100 bp reads. In the authors' own workflow: Raw data were processed with SOAPnuke, discarding reads with adapters, uncalled bases, mean Phred below 15, or no exact constant-primer or identifier match. COPE v1.2.5 was used to merge the high-quality paired reads, and each unique nucleotide sequence was defined as a clonotype. MiTCR v1.1 was used to align the clonotypes against IMGT TRBV, TRBD and TRBJ reference segments. Only V-J combinations with frequency above 0.0001, covering about 99% of repertoires, were analysed. A TCS score was defined as the ratio between F50 (clonal expansion) and ExV (chaos), using BLOSUM62-based TCRdist between CDR3 peptides within each V-J. Welch's t-statistics and random forest reduced around 550 V-J features to under 15, which were used in a naive Bayes classifier (R e1071). TCRdb itself trimmed the public reads at Q25 with fastp, ran MiXCR and retained productive beta chains. Every distinct CDR3 protein forms one entry, paired with its most common genes and DNA. The V and J calls follow TCRdb's processing rather than the paper's. The sample table holds more than 350,000 distinct CDR3 sequences, of which 15% were seen once. The ten largest clones add up to approximately 32% of the sample.

A patient counted as having stable Graves' hyperthyroidism if no progression to ophthalmopathy occurred over 18 months of follow-up. The hyperthyroidism patients were between 18 and 65 years old and newly diagnosed, with a disease duration of less than 2 months. Any patient with an uncontrolled infection, another autoimmune disease, pregnancy or lactation was excluded. Diagnoses were based on clinical symptoms, serum thyroxine and TRAb, thyroid ultrasound and orbital computed tomography. PBMCs were separated from approximately 9.9 ml of fresh peripheral blood using Ficoll-Paque density gradient centrifugation. Trizol reagent was used to extract total RNA, and RNA quality was then checked on an Agilent 2100 Bioanalyzer. There are many counts of this clonotype. The target of this receptor is not known. Within one base of it there is no much larger clone, and no base qualities were kept. V loses 1 base at its end and J loses 3 bases; junction bases beyond the gene matches: 8. There are 18 amino acids in the CDR3, from cysteine to phenylalanine inclusive. Only the CDR3 DNA is retained, 54 bases long and in frame from the first base.

This receptor was identified in a woman younger than 45 with Graves' hyperthyroidism. The V and J segments used are TRBV12-3 or TRBV12-4 and TRBJ2-7; a stretch of 14 junction bases matches TRBD2. Sequencing input: blood. The nucleotide sequence is given as TGTGCCAGCAGTTTAGGCCGAGGGACTAGCGGGAGTAGCTACGAGCAGTACTTC. This translates into CASSLGRGTSGSSYEQYF.